Shown below are 18 T cell receptor beta chains from a single sample sequenced in a study of cytomegalovirus exposure and HLA in healthy donors. PCR primers comprised 60 Vbeta and 13 Jbeta primers. TCRdb keeps only in-frame clones here, not all; method: immunoSEQ multiplex PCR. The table has more than 90,000 clones, more than 65% seen once; the top ten hold roughly 8%. The sequenced material came from PBMCs. The receptors were sampled from a human donor in good health.

The chain carries TRBV19 and TRBJ1-4, with 10 bases matching TRBD1. This CDR3 comprises 14 residues. The V and J ends lost 5 bases and 7 bases, in that order; junction bases with no gene match: 4. CDR1 is LNHDA and CDR2 is SQIVND in the germline V gene (reference sequence). The CDR3 region has the DNA TGTGCCAGTAGTTTCGGACAGGGGGGTGAAAAACTGTTTTTT. Its protein is CASSFGQGGEKLFF.

V usage is TRBV7-6 and J usage is TRBJ2-1; TRBD1 is a possible D gene (6 bases). V shed 2 bases and J shed 6 bases, with 14 bases lying between them. In germline, CDR1 is SGHVS, CDR2 FNYEAQ. The CDR3 has 15 amino acids. The chain's CDR3 is CASSLLDRDSNEQFF. The CDR3 nucleotides are TGTGCCAGCAGCTTACTGGACAGAGACTCCAATGAGCAGTTCTTC.

This chain joins TRBV2 and TRBJ2-5, with D uncertain. The V end lost 6 bases, the J end lost 0 bases, and 8 bases lay between the germline ends. Germline V gives CDR1 SNHLY, CDR2 FYNNEI. The CDR3 sequence is 13 residues long. CDR3 loop: CASSLDYQETQYF. CDR3 nucleotides: TGTGCCAGCAGCCTAGACTACCAAGAGACCCAGTACTTC.

The J gene is TRBJ2-2, the V gene TRBV27, with D perhaps matching TRBD1 (5 bases). The V gene's germline CDR1 is MNHEY and CDR2 SMNVEV (reference sequence). Trimming removed 7 bases at V and 1 base at J, with 10 bases between. The CDR3 sequence is 14 residues long. The CDR3 bases are TGTGCCAGCAAATTCGGACAGAACACCGGGGAGCTGTTTTTT. Amino acid sequence: CASKFGQNTGELFF.

The DNA of the CDR3 is TGTGCCACCAGCAGAGGGGGGGGAGCTAACTATGGCTACACCTTC. It yields the protein CATSRGGGANYGYTF. V gene TRBV15 combines with J gene TRBJ1-2, with D possibly being TRBD1 (5 bases). Looked up from germline, CDR1 is LNHNV and CDR2 is YYDKDF (reference sequence). The CDR3 sequence is 15 residues long. The V end was cut by 1 base, the J end by 0 bases, with 9 bases between. Full variable domain (missing parts from reference TRBV15 and TRBJ1-2): DAMVIQNPRYQVTQFGKPVTLSCSQTLNHNVMYWYQQKSSQAPKLLFHYYDKDFNNEADTPDNFQSRRPNTSFCFLDIRSPGLGDTAMYLCATSRGGGANYGYTFGSGTRLTVV.

V usage is TRBV7-9 and J usage is TRBJ2-7; D gene unclear. V was cut by 2 bases and J by 3 bases, with 5 bases left in between. Germline V gene lookup returns CDR1 SEHNR and CDR2 FQNEAQ (reference sequence). The CDR3 has 12 amino acids. The CDR3 region is CASSLQVYEQYF. As DNA, the CDR3 is TGTGCCAGCAGCTTACAGGTCTACGAGCAGTACTTC.

This clone was detected only a few times. The CDR3 reads CASSLGAGNTGELFF. The CDR3 coding sequence is TGTGCCAGCAGCTTGGGGGCAGGGAACACCGGGGAGCTGTTTTTT. This chain links TRBV5-4 with TRBJ2-2; D unclear. Trimming removed 0 bases at V and 1 base at J, with 7 bases between. The CDR3 has 15 residues. CDR1 is SGHNT and CDR2 is YYREEE in the germline V gene (reference sequence).

The chain uses TRBV7-8 and TRBJ2-7, with D possibly TRBD1 on 6 matching bases. The CDR3 is 14 amino acids. The V gene's germline CDR1 is SGHVS and CDR2 FQNEAQ. Trimming shortened V by 3 bases and J by 2 bases, and 11 bases separated the two germline ends. CDR3 coding DNA: TGTGCCAGCAGCTTTGACAGGACCACCTACGAGCAGTACTTC. Its translation: CASSFDRTTYEQYF.

This clone appeared once. This sequence joins TRBV11-3 and TRBJ2-3, with 8 positions matching TRBD2. Per germline, CDR1 SGHNT and CDR2 YENEEA. The V gene end was trimmed by 5 bases and the J gene end by 0 bases; junction bases not matched to a gene: 7. The CDR3 is made up of 16 amino acids. Here the CDR3 DNA reads TGTGCCAGCAGCCCCACCCCGGGGGGGAGCACAGATACGCAGTATTTT. Protein: CASSPTPGGSTDTQYF.

The chain couples TRBV9 to TRBJ1-1; no definite D call. The V gene lost 5 bases and the J gene lost 1 base, with 6 bases spanning the gap. CDR3 length equals 12 residues. CDR1 is SGDLS, CDR2 YYNGEE, per germline. DNA of the CDR3: TGTGCCAGCAGTAGCTGGAACACTGAAGCTTTCTTT. It translates to CASSSWNTEAFF.

This clone was observed a single time. The chain employs TRBV30 and TRBJ2-7, with TRBD2 identical over 8 bases. Germline V gives CDR1 GTSNPN, CDR2 SVGIG (reference sequence). The CDR3 covers 17 residues. V gave up 2 bases and J gave up 3 bases; unmatched junction bases: 15. CDR3 protein: CAWSSPSGSFGRYEQYF. DNA for the CDR3: TGTGCCTGGAGTTCTCCCAGCGGGAGTTTCGGGCGCTACGAGCAGTACTTC. The full variable domain, completed using reference TRBV30 and TRBJ2-7, is SQTIHQWPATLVQPVGSPLSLECTVEGTSNPNLYWYRQAAGRGLQLLFYSVGIGQISSEVPQNLSASRPQDRQFILSSKKLLLSDSGFYLCAWSSPSGSFGRYEQYFGPGTRLTVT.

The sample holds a few counts of this clone. The DNA for the CDR3 is TGTGCCAGCAGTGAGCAGCGCGGGGGGGAGACCCAGTACTTC. This codes for CASSEQRGGETQYF. The genes are TRBV25-1 and TRBJ2-5, with 8 positions matching TRBD2. Trimming removed 3 bases from V and 5 bases from J; junction bases left unmatched: 5. This CDR3 is built from 14 residues. Germline V CDR1 and CDR2: MGHDK, SYGVNS.

The gene calls are TRBV5-4 and TRBJ2-7; D uncertain. Looked up from germline, CDR1 is SGHNT and CDR2 is YYREEE (reference sequence). The CDR3 length is 14 residues. V gave up 0 bases and J gave up 3 bases, with 10 bases separating them. The CDR3 spells CASSLGLNNYEQYF. CDR3 nucleotide sequence: TGTGCCAGCAGCTTGGGACTGAATAACTACGAGCAGTACTTC.

This chain joins TRBV11-2 and TRBJ2-1; 7 bases agree with TRBD1. V lost 7 bases and J lost 0; bases outside the gene matches: 9. CDR3 length: 16 residues. Germline CDR1 and CDR2: SGHAT and FQNNGV. This chain's CDR3 is CASTTAAGGSYNEQFF. CDR3 in DNA: TGTGCCAGCACCACCGCGGCAGGGGGCTCCTACAATGAGCAGTTCTTC.

The rearrangement uses TRBV29-1 and TRBJ2-1; TRBD2 might be the D (5 bases). This CDR3 has 13 amino acids. CDR1 is SQVTM, CDR2 ANQGSEA, per germline. Deletions cut 7 bases from V and 0 bases from J, with 10 bases between. The CDR3 protein is CSASRSSYNEQFF. The DNA for the CDR3 is TGCAGCGCTAGCAGGAGCTCCTACAATGAGCAGTTCTTC.

J is TRBJ2-7 and V is TRBV5-6; 13 bases fit TRBD2. CDR3 length equals 16 residues. The V and J ends lost 3 bases and 6 bases, in that order; junction bases with no gene match: 9. CDR1 and CDR2 from the germline V gene are SGHDT and YYEEEE. In DNA, the CDR3 is TGTGCCAGCAGCTCACGGACTAGCGGGAGATCCAGCGAGCAGTACTTC. As protein: CASSSRTSGRSSEQYF.

The V call is TRBV5-4, the J call TRBJ2-2, with TRBD1 identical over 11 bases. With 3 bases clipped from V and 3 bases from J, the junction kept 1 base outside the gene matches. Looked up from germline, CDR1 is SGHNT and CDR2 is YYREEE (reference sequence). The CDR3 is 15 amino acids. CDR3 DNA sequence: TGTGCCAGCAGCTCGGACAGGGGGCACACCGGGGAGCTGTTTTTT. The encoded protein is CASSSDRGHTGELFF.

The chain combines TRBV18 with TRBJ2-1, with a weak D call TRBD1 (6 bases). Germline values: CDR1 KGHSH, CDR2 LQKENI. V was trimmed by 4 bases and J by 8 bases, leaving 15 bases between them. This CDR3 spans 14 amino acids. The CDR3 DNA reads TGTGCCAGCTCACTCGGGACATCGGGCCATGAGCAGTTCTTC. This gives the protein CASSLGTSGHEQFF.